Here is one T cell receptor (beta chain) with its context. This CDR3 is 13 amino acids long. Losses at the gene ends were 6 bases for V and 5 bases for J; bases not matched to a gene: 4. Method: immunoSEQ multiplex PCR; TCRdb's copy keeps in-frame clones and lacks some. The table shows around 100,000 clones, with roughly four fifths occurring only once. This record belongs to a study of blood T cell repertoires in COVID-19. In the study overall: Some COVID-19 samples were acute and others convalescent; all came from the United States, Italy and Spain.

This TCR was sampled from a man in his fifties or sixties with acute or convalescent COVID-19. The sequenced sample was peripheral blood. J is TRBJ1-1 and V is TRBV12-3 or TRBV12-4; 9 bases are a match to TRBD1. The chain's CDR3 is CASSLDRGTEAFF. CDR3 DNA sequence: TGTGCCAGCAGCCTCGACAGGGGGACTGAAGCTTTCTTT.